The 9 T cell receptor beta chains reported below all come from one sample, sequenced in a study of T cell clonality in common variable immunodeficiency. The assay was immunoSEQ multiplex PCR, and TCRdb's table has in-frame clones only and misses some. The sample was found to contain approximately 52,000 clones, and every one recurs. The specimen sequenced was peripheral blood mononuclear cells. The receptors shown here come from a person aged 18 to 70 in good health.

The table lists this clone with a few counts. With the read ending 3 residues before the CDR3 end, the germline J gene is used to fill in that end. The same CDR3 arises from other DNA sequences in this sample as well. The chain recombines TRBV7-8 with TRBJ1-2, with D possibly being TRBD1 (6 bases). Trimming cost V 2 bases and J 6 bases, with 19 bases left between them. This CDR3 region has 16 residues. Per germline, CDR1 SGHVS and CDR2 FQNEAQ. The sequenced CDR3 bases are TGTGCCAGCAGCTTAATACCGGGGGGCGTCTCAGATGGC. This gives the protein CASSLIPGGVSDG. Given in full, the CDR3 is CASSLIPGGVSDGYTF. Using reference TRBV7-8 and TRBJ1-2 for the parts outside the CDR3, the full variable domain is GAGVSQSPRYKVAKRGQDVALRCDPISGHVSLFWYQQALGQGPEFLTYFQNEAQLDKSGLPSDRFFAERPEGSVSTLKIQRTQQEDSAVYLCASSLIPGGVSDGYTFGSGTRLTVV.

This clone was counted many times. The CDR3 goes on 3 residues after the read ends, and that part is filled in from the germline J gene. This sequence joins TRBV6-2 or TRBV6-3 and TRBJ2-2; 11 nucleotides agree with TRBD2. Germline trimming cut 2 bases from V and 6 bases from J; bases unmatched to any gene: 5. CDR1 is MNHEY and CDR2 is SVGEGT in the germline V gene. The CDR3 spans 16 residues. The CDR3 here is CASSYGTSGGAGELFF. Incomplete CDR3 DNA: TGTGCCAGCAGTTACGGGACTAGCGGAGGGGCCGGGGAG.

This clone has ten or more counts. The read finishes 3 residues shy of the CDR3 end, and the germline J gene is used to complete it. The rearrangement uses TRBV20-1 and TRBJ2-3; 10 nucleotides align to TRBD2. This CDR3 is built from 16 residues. Germline assignment: CDR1 DFQATT and CDR2 SNEGSKA (reference sequence). CDR3 bases read: TGCACAGTGAGGGCCCTAGCGGGAGCCGTCACAGATACG. It codes for CTVRALAGAVTDT. The full CDR3 reads CTVRALAGAVTDTQYF.

This clone was picked up a small number of times. Read sequence stops 3 residues before the CDR3 end, and the germline J gene provides the missing end. V usage is TRBV2 and J usage is TRBJ2-2; D unresolved. There are 15 residues in the CDR3. Looked up from germline, CDR1 is SNHLY and CDR2 is FYNNEI. The CDR3 sequence is CASSDRSSYNSPLFF. The CDR3 DNA, read in part, is TGTGCCAGCAGTGACAGGAGCTCCTATAATTCACCG.

This clone was seen at least ten times. The read falls 3 residues short of the CDR3 end, and the missing part is taken from the germline J gene. The rearrangement uses TRBV19 and TRBJ2-5, with a weak D call TRBD1 (6 bases). Trimming took off 3 bases at V and 4 bases at J, with 15 bases between the two ends. CDR3 length: 15 amino acids. The germline V gene has CDR1 LNHDA and CDR2 SQIVND (reference sequence). Incomplete CDR3 DNA: TGTGCCAGTAGTATTTCAGGGGATGGGGGAGAGACC. Amino acid sequence: CASSISGDGGET. The full CDR3 protein is CASSISGDGGETQYF.

This clone was recorded many times. The read terminates 3 residues ahead of where the CDR3 ends, so the germline J gene completes it. J is TRBJ2-7 and V is TRBV7-3, with 12 positions matching TRBD2. The CDR3 totals 16 residues. The germline V gene encodes CDR1 SGHTA and CDR2 FQGTGA. V was clipped by 4 bases and J by 0 bases; unmatched bases: 4. Partial CDR3 DNA: TGTGCCAGCAGCTCTACTAGCGGGGGGAGCTCCTACGAG. This translates into CASSSTSGGSSYE. The CDR3 in its entirety is CASSSTSGGSSYEQYF.

A remark on this clone: The read terminates 3 residues ahead of where the CDR3 ends, so the germline J gene completes it. The chain is built from TRBV5-5 and TRBJ1-2; the D gene is possibly TRBD1 (5 bases). The CDR3 loop spans 15 amino acids. CDR1 SGHKS and CDR2 YYEKEE come from the germline V gene (reference sequence). CDR3 in amino acids: CASSSGRTSTDTYTF. CDR3 DNA (partial): TGTGCCAGCAGCTCGGGACGGACTAGCACAGATACC.

Points on this clone: The read falls 3 residues short of the CDR3 end, and the missing part is taken from the germline J gene. The same CDR3 arises from other DNA sequences in this sample as well. The chain employs TRBV30 and TRBJ2-3, with 11 bases lining up with TRBD2. Germline-derived CDR1 and CDR2 are GTSNPN and SVGIG (reference sequence). CDR3 length equals 14 residues. The sequenced part of the CDR3 DNA is TGTGCCTGGAGTGTTCTACTAGCGGGAGAGACG. This sequence encodes CAWSVLLAGET. The whole CDR3 sequence is CAWSVLLAGETQYF.

This clone was counted many times. The read falls 3 residues short of the CDR3 end, and the missing part is taken from the germline J gene. The rearrangement uses TRBV6-2 or TRBV6-3 and TRBJ1-1, with 10 nucleotides matching TRBD1. The CDR3 has 14 residues. The ends lost 5 bases at V and 6 bases at J; junction bases unmatched: 6. CDR1 and CDR2 from the germline V gene are MNHEY and SVGEGT. The sequenced CDR3 bases are TGTGCCAGCAGTCCAGGGACAGGGGTTGCTGAA. This codes for CASSPGTGVAE. The whole CDR3 reads CASSPGTGVAEAFF.